This T cell receptor beta chain was captured in a study of T cell responses to AZD1222 COVID-19 vaccine. Only in-frame clones appear in the TCRdb table, and some are missing; sequencing was by immunoSEQ multiplex PCR. This table holds about 200,000 clones, around nine tenths found once. Germline CDR1 and CDR2: MDHEN and SYDVKM. The CDR3 is made up of 14 amino acids. The V end was cut by 4 bases, the J end by 0 bases, with 8 bases between. The chain is built from TRBV28 and TRBJ2-3; D is uncertain. The clonotype originates from an adult who received the MenACWY meningococcal vaccine as a control. This specimen was peripheral blood, taken 28 days after the second dose of the MenACWY control vaccine. DNA of the CDR3: TGTGCCAGCAGTTCCAGTCAGAGCACAGATACGCAGTATTTT. This encodes CASSSSQSTDTQYF.